Sequencing of this TCR beta chain was carried out in a study of blood T cell repertoires in COVID-19. At the level of the study: Researchers got acute and convalescent COVID-19 samples from the United States, Italy and Spain. PBMCs, B-cell-depleted T cells, or T cells provided the cDNA or gDNA that made up the material.

Comments on this clone: Other DNA variants within this sample encode the same CDR3.

The CDR3 spans 13 residues. Germline CDR1 LNHDA, CDR2 SQIVND (reference sequence). Trimming took 6 bases from V and 1 from J, leaving 7 bases between them. Original processing methods: How many nucleated cells were present was estimated from reference gene primer amplification. Sequenced by immunoSEQ multiplex PCR; TCRdb stores in-frame clones only, minus some. That table furnishes V, J and clone size, whereas the DNA furnished D and trimming. Among about 260,000 clones listed, approximately 86% were seen once. V gene TRBV19 combines with J gene TRBJ1-5, with D possibly matching TRBD1 (5 bases). The sample taken for sequencing was peripheral blood. The clonotype originates from a man younger than 45 with active or convalescent COVID-19. CDR3 loop: CASSQGSNQPQHF. In nucleotides, the CDR3 is TGTGCCAGTAGCCAGGGAAGCAATCAGCCCCAGCATTTT.